The 14 T cell receptor beta chains listed next were all sequenced from one sample in a study of siplizumab effects on memory and regulatory T cells. Method: immunoSEQ multiplex PCR; TCRdb's copy keeps in-frame clones and lacks some. The sample lists some 53,000 clones; nearly 98% were seen once. Sequenced: naive CD4+ T cells sorted from blood. The receptor set was obtained from a human donor in good health.

In nucleotides, the CDR3 is TGTGCCAGCAGCTTATTTCAGGGCGGCGCAGATACGCAGTATTTT. Amino acids: CASSLFQGGADTQYF. The J gene is TRBJ2-3, the V gene TRBV7-9, with TRBD1 as a possible D gene (5 bases). The CDR3 consists of 15 residues. Germline lookup yields CDR1 SEHNR and CDR2 FQNEAQ (reference sequence). Trimming took off 2 bases at V and 4 bases at J, with 13 bases between the two ends.

In DNA, the CDR3 is TGTGCCTGGAGTGTAGGCAGGGCGGATACGCAGTATTTT. This sequence encodes CAWSVGRADTQYF. The chain employs TRBV30 and TRBJ2-3; the D gene is possibly TRBD1 (5 bases). Trimming took off 0 bases at V and 6 bases at J, with 10 bases between the two ends. Germline V gene data show CDR1 as GTSNPN and CDR2 as SVGIG (reference sequence). This CDR3 comprises 13 residues.

The V gene is TRBV5-1, the J gene TRBJ1-2; the D gene is possibly TRBD1 (6 bases). The CDR3 is made up of 14 amino acids. From germline, CDR1 is SGHRS and CDR2 YFSETQ. Trimming pared 1 base from V and 4 bases from J, leaving 11 bases between. The CDR3 DNA reads TGCGCCAGCAGCTTGCAGGGGTTGGGCTATGGCTACACCTTC. This gives the protein CASSLQGLGYGYTF. Complete variable domain (other parts from reference TRBV5-1 and TRBJ1-2): KAGVTQTPRYLIKTRGQQVTLSCSPISGHRSVSWYQQTPGQGLQFLFEYFSETQRNKGNFPGRFSGRQFSNSRSEMNVSTLELGDSALYLCASSLQGLGYGYTFGSGTRLTVV.

The chain links TRBV7-9 to TRBJ2-2, with D perhaps TRBD1 (6 bases). The germline V gene encodes CDR1 SEHNR and CDR2 FQNEAQ (reference sequence). There are 16 residues in the CDR3. Trimming removed 5 bases at V and 0 bases at J, with 13 bases between. The CDR3 is CASSRDRFANTGELFF. The CDR3, as DNA: TGTGCCAGCAGCCGTGACAGGTTCGCGAACACCGGGGAGCTGTTTTTT.

The gene calls are TRBV29-1 and TRBJ2-7, with 7 nucleotides matching TRBD1. Germline V gives CDR1 SQVTM, CDR2 ANQGSEA. Trimming at V came to 4 bases and at J to 0 bases, leaving 6 bases not matched to a gene. This CDR3 contains 14 residues. The CDR3 loop reads CSVARDRNSYEQYF. The CDR3 DNA reads as TGCAGCGTTGCCCGGGACAGAAACTCCTACGAGCAGTACTTC.

The V gene is TRBV7-8, the J gene TRBJ2-7, with 8 bases that match TRBD1. There are 18 residues in the CDR3. The V and J ends lost 5 bases and 7 bases, in that order; junction bases with no gene match: 22. Germline-derived CDR1 and CDR2 are SGHVS and FQNEAQ. For the CDR3, the DNA is TGTGCCAGCAGCGAGAACCTCTTGCAGGGGGCCAACCGAGGGGAGCAGTACTTC. Its translation: CASSENLLQGANRGEQYF.

The gene calls are TRBV10-3 and TRBJ2-3, with 7 bases fitting TRBD1. The germline V gene encodes CDR1 ENHRY and CDR2 SYGVKD. V gave up 7 bases and J gave up 1 base; unmatched junction bases: 5. The length of the CDR3 is 14 residues. CDR3 sequence: CAITPGQGTDTQYF. The DNA of the CDR3 is TGTGCCATCACCCCCGGACAGGGCACAGATACGCAGTATTTT.

The chain recombines TRBV21-1 with TRBJ2-7; TRBD2 is the table's D call and was not checked against the DNA. TRBV21-1 is listed as a pseudogene. This CDR3 spans 15 amino acids. DNA of the CDR3: TGTGCCAGCAGCAAACTAGCGGAGGCTTCCTACGAGCAGTACTTC. Translation: CASSKLAEASYEQYF.

This chain links TRBV2 with TRBJ2-7, with D tentatively TRBD2 (5 bases). Germline V lookup: CDR1 SNHLY, CDR2 FYNNEI. This CDR3 comprises 13 residues. Between the trimmed V and J ends, which lost 11 bases and 0 bases, there was a span of 14 bases. As DNA, the CDR3 is TGTGCCCACGGGAAGGGAAGCTCCTACGAGCAGTACTTC. Amino acid sequence: CAHGKGSSYEQYF.

The chain recombines TRBV7-8 with TRBJ2-5; 7 bases align to TRBD2. This CDR3 comprises 16 residues. V lost 7 bases, J lost 4 bases, and 15 bases stayed unmatched. Germline V gene lookup returns CDR1 SGHVS and CDR2 FQNEAQ. The CDR3 loop reads CASNRPQGGPAETQYF. CDR3 sequence (DNA): TGTGCCAGCAACCGCCCGCAGGGAGGGCCAGCAGAGACCCAGTACTTC. Using reference TRBV7-8 and TRBJ2-5 for the parts outside the CDR3, the full variable domain is GAGVSQSPRYKVAKRGQDVALRCDPISGHVSLFWYQQALGQGPEFLTYFQNEAQLDKSGLPSDRFFAERPEGSVSTLKIQRTQQEDSAVYLCASNRPQGGPAETQYFGPGTRLLVL.

V gene TRBV7-3 combines with J gene TRBJ1-6; the D is unclear. CDR1 SGHTA and CDR2 FQGTGA come from the germline V gene. Trimming left V 2 bases short and J 0 bases short, with 5 bases between. This CDR3 comprises 15 residues. The CDR3 region is CASSLESSYNSPLHF. The CDR3 nucleotides are TGTGCCAGCAGCTTAGAGAGCTCCTATAATTCACCCCTCCACTTT. Drawing the rest from reference TRBV7-3 and TRBJ1-6, the complete variable domain is GAGVSQTPSNKVTEKGKYVELRCDPISGHTALYWYRQSLGQGPEFLIYFQGTGAADDSGLPNDRFFAVRPEGSVSTLKIQRTERGDSAVYLCASSLESSYNSPLHFGNGTRLTVT.

This clone was detected only once. The CDR3 sequence is CASNEGRANTGELFF. CDR3 in DNA: TGTGCCAGCAACGAAGGGCGGGCGAACACCGGGGAGCTGTTTTTT. V is TRBV5-5 and J is TRBJ2-2; a weak D match, TRBD2 (5 bases). From germline, CDR1 is SGHKS and CDR2 YYEKEE (reference sequence). Trimming removed 6 bases at V and 0 bases at J, with 12 bases between. The CDR3 extends over 15 amino acids.

This chain connects TRBV5-5 to TRBJ1-5, with D perhaps TRBD1 (5 bases). The CDR3 length is 14 residues. V shed 2 bases and J shed 7 bases, with 13 bases lying between them. Germline V gene data show CDR1 as SGHKS and CDR2 as YYEKEE (reference sequence). Here the CDR3 reads CASSLPGGDQPQHF. The CDR3 DNA reads as TGTGCCAGCAGCTTACCGGGGGGGGACCAGCCCCAGCATTTT.

This sequence joins TRBV13 and TRBJ2-3; D call uncertain. Per germline, CDR1 PRHDT and CDR2 FYEKMQ (reference sequence). The CDR3 covers 16 residues. V lost 10 bases and J lost 0, with 20 bases in between. CDR3 loop: CATNRLTVLSTDTQYF. As DNA, the CDR3 is TGTGCCACCAACCGGCTGACGGTTCTTAGCACAGATACGCAGTATTTT.